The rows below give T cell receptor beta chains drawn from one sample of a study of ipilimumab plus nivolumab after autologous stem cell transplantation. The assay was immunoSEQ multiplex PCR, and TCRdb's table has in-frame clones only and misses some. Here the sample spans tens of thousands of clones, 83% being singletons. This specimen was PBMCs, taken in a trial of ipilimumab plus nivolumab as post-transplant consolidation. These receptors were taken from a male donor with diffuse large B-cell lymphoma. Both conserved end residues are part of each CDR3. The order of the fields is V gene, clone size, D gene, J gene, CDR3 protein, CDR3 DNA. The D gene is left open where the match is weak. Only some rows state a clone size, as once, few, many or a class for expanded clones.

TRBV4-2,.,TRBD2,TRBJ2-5,CASSQTVAGGTNQETQYF,TGTGCCAGCAGCCAAACGGTAGCGGGGGGCACAAACCAAGAGACCCAGTACTTC
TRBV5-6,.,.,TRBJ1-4,CASSLGVRREKLFF,TGTGCCAGCAGCTTGGGGGTTCGGAGGGAAAAACTGTTTTTT
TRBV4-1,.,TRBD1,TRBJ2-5,CASSLRELSRGETQYF,TGCGCCAGCAGCCTTAGAGAGCTTAGCAGGGGGGAGACCCAGTACTTC
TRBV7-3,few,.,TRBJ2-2,CASSPTHGSTGELFF,TGTGCCAGCAGCCCGACTCACGGGAGCACCGGGGAGCTGTTTTTT
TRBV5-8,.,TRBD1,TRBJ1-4,CASSLGGQVGLFF,TGTGCCAGCAGCTTGGGGGGACAGGTCGGACTGTTTTTT
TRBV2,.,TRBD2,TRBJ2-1,CASSEREGLNEQFF,TGTGCCAGCAGTGAACGGGAGGGGCTCAATGAGCAGTTCTTC
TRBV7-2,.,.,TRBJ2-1,CASSLVGGAYNEQFF,TGTGCCAGCAGCTTAGTTGGCGGGGCCTACAATGAGCAGTTCTTC
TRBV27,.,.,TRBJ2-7,CASRFYLRGYEQYF,TGTGCCAGCAGGTTTTACTTGCGGGGCTACGAGCAGTACTTC
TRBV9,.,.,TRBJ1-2,CASSAWYGYTF,TGTGCCAGCAGCGCCTGGTATGGCTACACCTTC
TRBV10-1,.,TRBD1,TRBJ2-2,CASSESIRTGDTGELFF,TGCGCCAGCAGTGAGTCGATAAGGACAGGGGACACCGGGGAGCTGTTTTTT
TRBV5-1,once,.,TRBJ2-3,CASSLGGDGTGTQYF,TGCGCCAGCAGCTTAGGAGGGGATGGCACAGGTACGCAGTATTTT
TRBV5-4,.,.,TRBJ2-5,CASSLFSAVETQYF,TGTGCCAGCAGCTTGTTTAGCGCAGTTGAGACCCAGTACTTC
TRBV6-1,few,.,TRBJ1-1,CASSEDPGWGNEAFF,TGTGCCAGCAGTGAAGACCCAGGGTGGGGAAATGAAGCTTTCTTT
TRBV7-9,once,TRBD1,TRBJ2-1,CASSRTGGDSEQFF,TGTGCCAGCAGCCGGACAGGGGGGGACAGTGAGCAGTTCTTC
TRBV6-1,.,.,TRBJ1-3,CASRNRERAGNTIYF,TGTGCCAGCAGAAACAGGGAGAGGGCTGGAAACACCATATATTTT
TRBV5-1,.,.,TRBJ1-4,CASGTGSGYEKLFF,TGCGCCAGCGGTACAGGGAGTGGGTATGAAAAACTGTTTTTT
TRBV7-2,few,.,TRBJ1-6,CASNVGGSSYNSPLHF,TGTGCCAGCAACGTGGGGGGGAGCTCCTATAATTCACCCCTCCACTTT
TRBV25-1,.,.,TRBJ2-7,CASSATTGGWYEQYF,TGTGCCAGCAGTGCCACAACAGGTGGTTGGTACGAGCAGTACTTC
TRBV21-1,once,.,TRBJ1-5,CASSIIPGQCNQPQHF,TGTGCCAGCAGCATAATACCGGGACAGTGCAATCAGCCCCAGCATTTT
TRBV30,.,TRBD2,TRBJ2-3,CAWDLAGGTDTQYF,TGTGCCTGGGACCTAGCGGGGGGCACAGATACGCAGTATTTT
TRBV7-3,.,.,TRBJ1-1,CASSLAATVNTEAFF,TGTGCCAGCAGCTTAGCTGCGACGGTGAACACTGAAGCTTTCTTT
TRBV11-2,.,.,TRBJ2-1,CASSPLALGGRGEQFF,TGTGCCAGCAGCCCCCTCGCACTAGGGGGACGTGGAGAGCAGTTCTTC
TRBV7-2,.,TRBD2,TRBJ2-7,CASSLGPAGGPSGEQYF,TGTGCCAGCAGCTTAGGCCCGGCGGGGGGGCCGAGTGGCGAGCAGTACTTC
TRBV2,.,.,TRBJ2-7,CASAPGTGRYEQYF,TGTGCCAGCGCCCCCGGGACGGGGCGATACGAGCAGTACTTC